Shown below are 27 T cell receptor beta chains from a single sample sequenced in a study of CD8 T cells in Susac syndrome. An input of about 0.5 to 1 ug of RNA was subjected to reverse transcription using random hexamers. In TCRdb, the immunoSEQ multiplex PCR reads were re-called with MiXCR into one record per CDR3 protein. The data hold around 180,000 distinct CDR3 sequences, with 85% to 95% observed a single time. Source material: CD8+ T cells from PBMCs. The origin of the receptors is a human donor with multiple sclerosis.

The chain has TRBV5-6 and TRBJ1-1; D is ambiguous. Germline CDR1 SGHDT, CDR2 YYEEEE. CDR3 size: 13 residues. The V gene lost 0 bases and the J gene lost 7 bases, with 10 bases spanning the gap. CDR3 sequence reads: CASSLGAAGEAFF. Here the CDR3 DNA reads TGTGCCAGCAGCTTGGGGGCGGCCGGTGAAGCTTTCTTT.

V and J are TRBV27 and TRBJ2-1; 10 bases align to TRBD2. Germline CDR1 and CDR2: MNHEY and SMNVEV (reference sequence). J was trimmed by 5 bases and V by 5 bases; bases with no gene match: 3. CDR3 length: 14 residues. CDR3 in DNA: TGTGCCAGCAGTCCCCTAGCGGGAGACAATGAGCAGTTCTTC. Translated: CASSPLAGDNEQFF.

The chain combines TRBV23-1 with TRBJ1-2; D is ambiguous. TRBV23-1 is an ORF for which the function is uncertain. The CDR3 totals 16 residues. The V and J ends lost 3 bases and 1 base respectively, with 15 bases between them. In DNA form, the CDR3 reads TGCGCCAGCAGTCACTCTGTAGGACGGAGTAACTATGGCTACACCTTC. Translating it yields CASSHSVGRSNYGYTF.

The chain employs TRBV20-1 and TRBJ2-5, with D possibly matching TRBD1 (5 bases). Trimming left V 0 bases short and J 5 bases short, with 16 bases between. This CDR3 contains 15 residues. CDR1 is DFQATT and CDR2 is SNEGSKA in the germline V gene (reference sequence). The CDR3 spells CSARDISQAAETQYF. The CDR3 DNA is TGCAGTGCTAGAGATATCTCACAGGCCGCGGAGACCCAGTACTTC.

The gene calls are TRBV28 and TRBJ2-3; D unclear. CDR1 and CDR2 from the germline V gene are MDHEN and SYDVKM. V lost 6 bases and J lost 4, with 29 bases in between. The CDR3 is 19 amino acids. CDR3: CASRHFRALGTLRPDTQYF. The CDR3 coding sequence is TGTGCCAGCAGACATTTCCGGGCCCTGGGAACCCTCCGGCCAGATACGCAGTATTTT.

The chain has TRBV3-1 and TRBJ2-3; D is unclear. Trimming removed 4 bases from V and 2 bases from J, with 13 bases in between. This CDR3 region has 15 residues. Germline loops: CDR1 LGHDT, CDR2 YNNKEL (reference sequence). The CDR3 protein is CASSPAFTTTDTQYF. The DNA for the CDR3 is TGTGCCAGCAGCCCGGCGTTTACTACCACAGATACGCAGTATTTT.

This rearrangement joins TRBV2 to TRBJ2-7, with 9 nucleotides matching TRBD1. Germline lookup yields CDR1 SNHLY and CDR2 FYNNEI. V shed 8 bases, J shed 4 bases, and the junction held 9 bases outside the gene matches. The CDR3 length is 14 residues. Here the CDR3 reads CASHATGGRYEQYF. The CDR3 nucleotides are TGTGCCAGCCATGCCACAGGGGGCAGGTACGAGCAGTACTTC.

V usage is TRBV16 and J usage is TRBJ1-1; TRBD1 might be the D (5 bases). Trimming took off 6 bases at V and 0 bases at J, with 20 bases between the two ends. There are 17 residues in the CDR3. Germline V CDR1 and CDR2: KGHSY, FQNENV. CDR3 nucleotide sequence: TGTGCCAGCAGTCGGGACTCCCCGCTTTTGATGAACACTGAAGCTTTCTTT. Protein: CASSRDSPLLMNTEAFF.

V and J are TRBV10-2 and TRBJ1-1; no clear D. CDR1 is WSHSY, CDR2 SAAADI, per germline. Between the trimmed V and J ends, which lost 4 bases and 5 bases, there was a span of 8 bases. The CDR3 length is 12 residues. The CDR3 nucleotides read TGCGCCAGCAGTGTGGGGAGGACTGAAGCTTTCTTT. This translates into CASSVGRTEAFF.

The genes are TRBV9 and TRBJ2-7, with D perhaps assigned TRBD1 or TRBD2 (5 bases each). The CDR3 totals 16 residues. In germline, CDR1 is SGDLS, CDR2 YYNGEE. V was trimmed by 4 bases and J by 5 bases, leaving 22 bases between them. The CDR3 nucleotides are TGTGCCAGCAGCCCGAGAGGGGACGTTACAACGGACGAGCAGTACTTC. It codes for CASSPRGDVTTDEQYF. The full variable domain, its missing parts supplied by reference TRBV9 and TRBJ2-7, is DSGVTQTPKHLITATGQRVTLRCSPRSGDLSVYWYQQSLDQGLQFLIQYYNGEERAKGNILERFSAQQFPDLHSELNLSSLELGDSALYFCASSPRGDVTTDEQYFGPGTRLTVT.

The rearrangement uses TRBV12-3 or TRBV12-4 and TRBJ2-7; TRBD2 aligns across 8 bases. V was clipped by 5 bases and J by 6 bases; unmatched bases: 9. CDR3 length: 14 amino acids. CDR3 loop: CASSPGTRSIEQYF. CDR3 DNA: TGTGCCAGCAGTCCCGGGACTAGGTCGATCGAGCAGTACTTC.

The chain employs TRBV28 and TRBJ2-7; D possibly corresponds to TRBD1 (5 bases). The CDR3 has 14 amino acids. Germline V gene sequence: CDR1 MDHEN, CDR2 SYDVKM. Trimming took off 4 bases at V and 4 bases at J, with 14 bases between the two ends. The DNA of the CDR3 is TGTGCCAGCAGTTCAAGAACCAGGGTTTACGAGCAGTACTTC. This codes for CASSSRTRVYEQYF. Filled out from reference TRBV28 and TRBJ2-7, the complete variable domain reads DVKVTQSSRYLVKRTGEKVFLECVQDMDHENMFWYRQDPGLGLRLIYFSYDVKMKEKGDIPEGYSVSREKKERFSLILESASTNQTSMYLCASSSRTRVYEQYFGPGTRLTVT.

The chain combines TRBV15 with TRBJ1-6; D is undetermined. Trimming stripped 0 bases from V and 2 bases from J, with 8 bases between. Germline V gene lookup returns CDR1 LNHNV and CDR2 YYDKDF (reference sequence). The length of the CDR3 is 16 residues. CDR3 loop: CATSRDRETYNSPLHF. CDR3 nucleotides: TGTGCCACCAGCAGAGATAGGGAAACCTATAATTCACCCCTCCACTTT.

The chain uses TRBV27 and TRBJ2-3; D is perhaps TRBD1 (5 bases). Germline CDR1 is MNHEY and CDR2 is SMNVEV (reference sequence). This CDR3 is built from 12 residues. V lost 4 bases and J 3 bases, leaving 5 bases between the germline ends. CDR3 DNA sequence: TGTGCCAGCAGTTCAGGGACAGATACGCAGTATTTT. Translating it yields CASSSGTDTQYF.

CDR3 protein: CASSLIGQSTDTQYF. The CDR3 nucleotides are TGTGCCAGCAGTTTAATCGGACAGAGCACAGATACGCAGTATTTT. The V gene is TRBV28, the J gene TRBJ2-3; weak D call: TRBD1 (6 bases). In germline, CDR1 is MDHEN, CDR2 SYDVKM. Trimming left V 2 bases short and J 0 bases short, with 9 bases between. The CDR3 length is 15 residues.

For the CDR3, the DNA is TGTGCCAGCAGCTTAAGCGAATCTGAGACCCAGTACTTC. This sequence encodes CASSLSESETQYF. The chain recombines TRBV7-9 with TRBJ2-5; D remains unclear. The CDR3 covers 13 residues. The V gene lost 2 bases and the J gene lost 5 bases, with 9 bases spanning the gap. The germline V gene encodes CDR1 SEHNR and CDR2 FQNEAQ (reference sequence).

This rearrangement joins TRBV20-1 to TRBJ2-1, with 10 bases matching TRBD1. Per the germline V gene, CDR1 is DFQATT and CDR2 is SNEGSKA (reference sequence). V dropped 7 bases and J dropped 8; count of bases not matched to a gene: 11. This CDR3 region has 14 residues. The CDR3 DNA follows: TGCAGTGGACAATCGGACAGGGGGTGGGATGAGCAGTTCTTC. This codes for CSGQSDRGWDEQFF.

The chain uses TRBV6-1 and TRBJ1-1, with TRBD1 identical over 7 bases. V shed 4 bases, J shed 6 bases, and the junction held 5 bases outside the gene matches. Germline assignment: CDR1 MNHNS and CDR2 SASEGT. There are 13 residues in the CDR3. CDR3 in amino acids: CASSGRGTAEAFF. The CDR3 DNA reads TGTGCCAGCAGTGGGAGGGGGACAGCTGAAGCTTTCTTT.

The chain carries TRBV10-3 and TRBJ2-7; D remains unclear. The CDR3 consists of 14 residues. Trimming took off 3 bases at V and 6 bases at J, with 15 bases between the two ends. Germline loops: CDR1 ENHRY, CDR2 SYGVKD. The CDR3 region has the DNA TGTGCCATCAGTGACCCAAGGCAGATCGTCGAGCAGTACTTC. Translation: CAISDPRQIVEQYF.

The CDR3 DNA reads TGCAGCTCGCAGTTGGGCCTTGGGGCTGAAGCTTTCTTT. Encoded protein: CSSQLGLGAEAFF. The V and J genes are TRBV29-1 and TRBJ1-1, with unresolved D. Germline V CDR1 and CDR2: SQVTM, ANQGSEA. V dropped 8 bases and J dropped 6 bases, with 19 bases sitting between them. This CDR3 contains 13 residues.

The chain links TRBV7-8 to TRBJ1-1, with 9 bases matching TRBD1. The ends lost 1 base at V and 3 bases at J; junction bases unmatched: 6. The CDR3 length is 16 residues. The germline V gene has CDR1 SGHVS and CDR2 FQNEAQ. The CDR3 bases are TGTGCCAGCAGCTTAGTGGGACAGGGTTTGCACACTGAAGCTTTCTTT. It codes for CASSLVGQGLHTEAFF.

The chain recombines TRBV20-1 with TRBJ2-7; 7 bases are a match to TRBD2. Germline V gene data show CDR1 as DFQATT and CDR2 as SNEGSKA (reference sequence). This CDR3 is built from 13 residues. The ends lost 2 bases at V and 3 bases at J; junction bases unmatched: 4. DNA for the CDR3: TGCAGTGCTAGAAGGCGGGAGCGCTACGAGCAGTACTTC. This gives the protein CSARRRERYEQYF.

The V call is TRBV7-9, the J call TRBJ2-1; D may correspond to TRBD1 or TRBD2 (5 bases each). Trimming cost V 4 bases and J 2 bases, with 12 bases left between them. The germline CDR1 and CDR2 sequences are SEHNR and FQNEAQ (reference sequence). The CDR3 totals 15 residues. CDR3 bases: TGTGCCAGCAGCTCCCGGGACGGGACCTACAATGAGCAGTTCTTC. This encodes CASSSRDGTYNEQFF.

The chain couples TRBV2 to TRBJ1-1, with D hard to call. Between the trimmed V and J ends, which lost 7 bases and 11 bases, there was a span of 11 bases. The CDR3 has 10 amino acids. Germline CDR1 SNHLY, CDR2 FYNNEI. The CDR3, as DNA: TGTGCCAGCATGGGTTTCGCCGCTTTCTTT. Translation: CASMGFAAFF.

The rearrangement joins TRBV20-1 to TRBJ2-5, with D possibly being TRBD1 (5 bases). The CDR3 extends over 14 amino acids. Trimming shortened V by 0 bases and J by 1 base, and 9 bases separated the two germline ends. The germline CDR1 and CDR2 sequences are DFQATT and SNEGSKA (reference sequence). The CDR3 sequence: CSARDQTGQETQYF. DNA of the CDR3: TGCAGTGCTAGAGATCAAACAGGCCAAGAGACCCAGTACTTC.

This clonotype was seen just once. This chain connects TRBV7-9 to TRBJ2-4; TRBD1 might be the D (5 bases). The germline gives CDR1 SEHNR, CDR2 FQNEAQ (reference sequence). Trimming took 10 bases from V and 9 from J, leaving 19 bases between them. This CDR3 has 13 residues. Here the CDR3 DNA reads TGTGCCACCGCCGTGGACACGGCTAGCATTCAGTACTTC. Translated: CATAVDTASIQYF.

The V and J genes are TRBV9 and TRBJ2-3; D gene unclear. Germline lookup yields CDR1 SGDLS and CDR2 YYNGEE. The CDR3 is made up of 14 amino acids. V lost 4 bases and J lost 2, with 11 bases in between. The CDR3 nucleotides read TGTGCCAGCAGCCCCACTCCCTACACAGATACGCAGTATTTT. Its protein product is CASSPTPYTDTQYF.